This TCR beta chain was captured in a study of chemoradiotherapy in HPV16-positive cancers. Across the whole study: Candidate HPV-specific T-cell clones and common TCR motifs came from functional assays in two HPV16-positive patients.

Study results and limitations: In HPV16-positive patients, HPV-responsive T-cell expansion tracked better recurrence-free survival.

Using immunoSEQ multiplex PCR, the repertoire was profiled, and TCRdb retains in-frame clones only, with some absent. The sample comprises about 23,000 clones, about 90% of which are singletons, and approximately 5.8% rests with the top ten. Comment on this clone: Its antigen is currently unknown.

Over chemoradiotherapy, repertoires were sampled more than once. Germline CDR1 is SGHKS and CDR2 is YYEKEE (reference sequence). The V end lost 0 bases, the J end lost 5 bases, and 12 bases lay between the germline ends. This CDR3 has 15 amino acids. Sequenced here: blood, sampled from a patient who underwent chemoradiotherapy. The source of this sequence is a human donor with HPV-associated anogenital cancer. The chain combines TRBV5-5 with TRBJ2-1; D call uncertain. In DNA, the CDR3 is TGTGCCAGCAGCTTGGCTCCAGGAACCCACAATGAGCAGTTCTTC. Its protein is CASSLAPGTHNEQFF.